Listed here are 30 T cell receptor beta chains from one sample, sequenced in a study of OX40 agonist ivuxolimab in advanced cancers. Generated by immunoSEQ multiplex PCR, the TCRdb table keeps only in-frame clones and is missing some. The data contain around 49,000 clones, around 79% of them singletons. Sequencing used CD4+ or CD8+ T cells sorted from blood, obtained in a trial of the OX40 agonist ivuxolimab. The receptors were sampled from an adult with an advanced solid tumor such as melanoma, head and neck, liver or kidney cancer.

DNA for the CDR3: TGTGCCAGCAGCCAGGGGCCCGGGACTAGCTACCACGAGCAGTACTTC. Its protein product is CASSQGPGTSYHEQYF. This chain uses TRBV5-4 with TRBJ2-7; 9 bases agree with TRBD2. The CDR3 totals 16 residues. J lost 5 bases, V lost 4 bases, and 13 bases had no gene match. CDR1 SGHNT and CDR2 YYREEE come from the germline V gene (reference sequence).

This rearrangement joins TRBV2 to TRBJ1-1, with D possibly TRBD1 on 5 matching bases. Germline V CDR1 and CDR2: SNHLY, FYNNEI. This CDR3 contains 15 residues. Trimming pared 6 bases from V and 4 bases from J, leaving 18 bases between. The CDR3 sequence is CASRAPGGWITEAFF. The CDR3 DNA reads TGTGCCAGCAGAGCTCCCGGGGGATGGATCACTGAAGCTTTCTTT.

This chain links TRBV5-1 with TRBJ1-6; D is possibly TRBD1 (6 bases). Germline assignment: CDR1 SGHRS and CDR2 YFSETQ. The V gene lost 0 bases and the J gene lost 6 bases, with 16 bases spanning the gap. The CDR3 contains 17 residues. As DNA, the CDR3 is TGCGCCAGCAGCTTGGGAAACTTACAGGGACGTAATTCACCCCTCCACTTT. Encoded protein: CASSLGNLQGRNSPLHF. Full variable domain (missing parts from reference TRBV5-1 and TRBJ1-6): KAGVTQTPRYLIKTRGQQVTLSCSPISGHRSVSWYQQTPGQGLQFLFEYFSETQRNKGNFPGRFSGRQFSNSRSEMNVSTLELGDSALYLCASSLGNLQGRNSPLHFGNGTRLTVT.

This chain joins TRBV30 and TRBJ2-1; 8 bases map to TRBD1. J lost 5 bases, V lost 2 bases, and 14 bases had no gene match. The germline V gene has CDR1 GTSNPN and CDR2 SVGIG (reference sequence). The CDR3 loop spans 17 amino acids. CDR3 nucleotides: TGTGCCTGGAGTTACGGTCGTGGGGGACAGGTACACAATGAGCAGTTCTTC. Its protein is CAWSYGRGGQVHNEQFF. Combining the CDR3 with reference TRBV30 and TRBJ2-1 gives the whole variable domain SQTIHQWPATLVQPVGSPLSLECTVEGTSNPNLYWYRQAAGRGLQLLFYSVGIGQISSEVPQNLSASRPQDRQFILSSKKLLLSDSGFYLCAWSYGRGGQVHNEQFFGPGTRLTVL.

Many counts were recorded for this clone. The chain employs TRBV19 and TRBJ2-7; D gene unclear. Germline values: CDR1 LNHDA, CDR2 SQIVND (reference sequence). The V end was cut by 4 bases, the J end by 4 bases, with 8 bases between. The CDR3 has 12 amino acids. The CDR3 region is CASSTSGYEQYF. In DNA form, the CDR3 reads TGTGCCAGTAGTACCTCAGGATACGAGCAGTACTTC.

The chain employs TRBV6-1 and TRBJ2-7, with D maybe TRBD2 (5 bases). The CDR3 is 12 residues long. Germline CDR1 and CDR2: MNHNS and SASEGT. V lost 2 bases, J lost 6 bases, and 8 bases lay in between. The CDR3 region is CASSETLAEQYF. As DNA, the CDR3 is TGTGCCAGCAGTGAAACGCTAGCCGAGCAGTACTTC.

This clone was counted only a few times. The chain joins TRBV5-6 to TRBJ1-5; 7 nucleotides agree with TRBD1. Germline values: CDR1 SGHDT, CDR2 YYEEEE. This CDR3 region has 12 residues. The ends lost 4 bases at V and 7 bases at J; junction bases unmatched: 2. The CDR3: CASSRDSQPQHF. In DNA, the CDR3 is TGTGCCAGCAGCAGGGACAGCCAGCCCCAGCATTTT.

The CDR3 DNA reads as TGTGCCATCAGTGGCGGGAGTTCCTCCGGGGCCAACGTCCTGACTTTC. Translated: CAISGGSSSGANVLTF. The gene calls are TRBV10-3 and TRBJ2-6, with 7 positions matching TRBD2. Germline V CDR1 and CDR2: ENHRY, SYGVKD. Trimming removed 4 bases from V and 4 bases from J; junction bases left unmatched: 7. CDR3 length: 16 residues.

The V gene is TRBV2, the J gene TRBJ1-1; TRBD1 matches at 9 bases. The J segment lost 2 bases and the V segment lost 6 bases, leaving 10 bases of the junction unmatched. Germline CDR1 is SNHLY and CDR2 is FYNNEI. The CDR3 consists of 16 residues. CDR3 sequence: CASRDFDRGFNTEAFF. The CDR3 bases are TGTGCCAGCAGGGATTTCGACAGGGGGTTTAACACTGAAGCTTTCTTT.

The V and J genes are TRBV6-1 and TRBJ1-2; D is ambiguous. This CDR3 region has 11 residues. Trimming shortened V by 6 bases and J by 7 bases, and 9 bases separated the two germline ends. Germline values: CDR1 MNHNS, CDR2 SASEGT. CDR3 sequence reads: CASRNSGGYTF. DNA for the CDR3: TGTGCCAGCAGGAATAGTGGTGGCTACACCTTC.

This chain joins TRBV4-2 and TRBJ1-4; D may be TRBD1 (5 bases). Germline CDR1 LGHNA, CDR2 YNFKEQ. The CDR3 covers 15 residues. V was clipped by 0 bases and J by 7 bases, with 12 bases between them. The CDR3 DNA reads as TGTGCCAGCAGCCAAGATCAAGGGGCTTTTGAAAAACTGTTTTTT. Translation gives CASSQDQGAFEKLFF.

This sequence joins TRBV6-5 and TRBJ2-2, with no clear D. This CDR3 is built from 12 residues. V was pared by 1 base and J by 9 bases, with 6 bases between. In germline, CDR1 is MNHEY, CDR2 SVGAGI. CDR3: CASSYLGRELFF. As DNA, the CDR3 is TGTGCCAGCAGTTACTTGGGCCGGGAGCTGTTTTTT.

The chain links TRBV5-1 to TRBJ2-2; D gene uncertain. Per the germline V gene, CDR1 is SGHRS and CDR2 is YFSETQ. The germline V and J ends were trimmed by 5 bases and 1 base, with 12 bases remaining between them. CDR3 length: 15 amino acids. This chain's CDR3 is CASRIRTENTGELFF. The CDR3 coding sequence is TGCGCCAGCAGGATCAGGACGGAGAACACCGGGGAGCTGTTTTTT.

The gene calls are TRBV5-6 and TRBJ2-7; D is unclear. The germline gives CDR1 SGHDT, CDR2 YYEEEE. The CDR3 contains 16 residues. Between the trimmed V and J ends, which lost 4 bases and 0 bases, there was a span of 17 bases. The CDR3 DNA is TGTGCCAGCAGCCGAACAATGGGCTACAGCTCCTACGAGCAGTACTTC. Encoded protein: CASSRTMGYSSYEQYF.

This clone was detected only a few times. The rearrangement uses TRBV27 and TRBJ1-2, with a weak D call TRBD1 (5 bases). V shed 3 bases and J shed 6 bases, with 20 bases lying between them. The CDR3 spans 16 residues. Germline values: CDR1 MNHEY, CDR2 SMNVEV (reference sequence). The CDR3 region has the DNA TGTGCCAGCAGTTTGGGAGGTCCGGGGGACCTTAATGGCTACACCTTC. It codes for CASSLGGPGDLNGYTF.

The genes are TRBV10-3 and TRBJ2-7, with a weak D call TRBD2 (5 bases). Germline V CDR1 and CDR2: ENHRY, SYGVKD. This CDR3 is built from 11 residues. Deletions cut 6 bases from V and 6 bases from J, with 9 bases between. Written as DNA, the CDR3 is TGTGCCATCAGGGGAGAGGGCGAGCAGTACTTC. Protein sequence: CAIRGEGEQYF.

V is TRBV5-6 and J is TRBJ1-1, with D possibly TRBD1 on 5 matching bases. Trimming pared 0 bases from V and 4 bases from J, leaving 13 bases between. In germline, CDR1 is SGHDT, CDR2 YYEEEE. This CDR3 is built from 15 residues. CDR3: CASSLEGHPSTEAFF. DNA of the CDR3: TGTGCCAGCAGCTTGGAAGGACACCCCAGCACTGAAGCTTTCTTT.

The rearrangement uses TRBV28 and TRBJ1-2; no clear D. V gave up 4 bases and J gave up 4 bases, with 1 base separating them. There are 10 residues in the CDR3. Germline V CDR1 and CDR2: MDHEN, SYDVKM. CDR3 sequence reads: CASSSYGYTF. The CDR3 bases are TGTGCCAGCAGTTCCTATGGCTACACCTTC.

The genes are TRBV7-9 and TRBJ1-5; no reliable D call. V lost 5 bases and J 5 bases, leaving 10 bases between the germline ends. In germline, CDR1 is SEHNR, CDR2 FQNEAQ (reference sequence). The CDR3 runs 13 residues. The CDR3 sequence: CASSKSVDQPQHF. The CDR3 nucleotides are TGTGCCAGCAGCAAATCCGTGGATCAGCCCCAGCATTTT.

The rearrangement links TRBV5-5 to TRBJ2-1, with TRBD2 matching 8 bases. Germline CDR1 is SGHKS and CDR2 is YYEKEE (reference sequence). This CDR3 is built from 14 residues. With 2 bases clipped from V and 3 bases from J, the junction kept 1 base outside the gene matches. In DNA form, the CDR3 reads TGTGCCAGCAGCTTCGGGACTAGCTACAATGAGCAGTTCTTC. It encodes CASSFGTSYNEQFF.

The rearrangement joins TRBV7-2 to TRBJ2-1; the D is unclear. The V end lost 3 bases, the J end lost 4 bases, and 10 bases lay between the germline ends. There are 14 residues in the CDR3. Germline V gene lookup returns CDR1 SGHTA and CDR2 FQGNSA. CDR3 bases: TGTGCCAGCAGCTTTCCACGGGTATACAATGAGCAGTTCTTC. The encoded protein is CASSFPRVYNEQFF.

This clone was detected only a few times. For the CDR3, the DNA is TGTGCCAGCAGCATGGGACAGAAAACCTACGAGCAGTACTTC. This translates into CASSMGQKTYEQYF. The chain combines TRBV7-6 with TRBJ2-7; 7 bases are a match to TRBD1. CDR1 and CDR2 (germline): SGHVS, FNYEAQ. V was clipped by 5 bases and J by 2 bases; unmatched bases: 6. The CDR3 is 14 amino acids.

This clone was picked up a small number of times. The chain is built from TRBV10-3 and TRBJ1-2; TRBD1 aligns across 8 bases. CDR3 length: 11 amino acids. V shed 8 bases and J 7 bases; nucleotides not matched to a gene: 3. Per the germline V gene, CDR1 is ENHRY and CDR2 is SYGVKD. The DNA of the CDR3 is TGTGCCATCGACAGGGGTGGTGGCTACACCTTC. This encodes CAIDRGGGYTF.

Comments on this clone: At one end, the junction sequence differs from germline, possibly due to a read error. In the same sample, other DNA sequences code for this CDR3. The V gene is TRBV7-9, the J gene TRBJ1-1; D not resolved. The CDR3 has 13 amino acids. The germline gives CDR1 SEHNR, CDR2 FQNEAQ (reference sequence). The chain's CDR3 is CASSPPGGSEAFF. As DNA, the CDR3 is TGTGCCAGCAGCCCGCCGGGAGGATCTGAAGCTTTCTTC.

The V gene is TRBV11-3, the J gene TRBJ2-2, with a possible D match to TRBD2 (6 bases). CDR1 is SGHNT and CDR2 is YENEEA in the germline V gene. V gave up 0 bases and J gave up 0 bases, with 14 bases separating them. The CDR3 is 18 amino acids. CDR3 protein: CASSLENFAGTNTGELFF. In DNA, the CDR3 is TGTGCCAGCAGCTTAGAGAATTTCGCGGGGACGAACACCGGGGAGCTGTTTTTT.

The chain recombines TRBV7-9 with TRBJ2-1; 7 nucleotides align to TRBD2. V gave up 4 bases and J gave up 2 bases; unmatched junction bases: 5. This CDR3 has 15 residues. Germline CDR1 and CDR2: SEHNR and FQNEAQ (reference sequence). The CDR3 here is CASSYLAGAYNEQFF. In DNA form, the CDR3 reads TGTGCCAGCAGCTACCTCGCGGGAGCCTACAATGAGCAGTTCTTC.

The chain is built from TRBV7-8 and TRBJ2-7, with D tentatively TRBD2 (6 bases). With 6 bases removed from V and 4 bases from J, the gap between germline ends came to 13 bases. The germline gives CDR1 SGHVS, CDR2 FQNEAQ. CDR3 length equals 13 residues. CDR3 residues: CASRRRELYEQYF. The CDR3 bases are TGTGCCAGCAGGCGACGGGAGTTATACGAGCAGTACTTC.

CDR3 in DNA: TGTGCCTGGAGTGTAAATGAAAAACTGTTTTTT. This gives the protein CAWSVNEKLFF. The chain has TRBV30 and TRBJ1-4, with D hard to call. CDR3 length: 11 amino acids. The V and J ends lost 0 bases and 5 bases respectively, with 1 base between them. The germline CDR1 and CDR2 sequences are GTSNPN and SVGIG (reference sequence).

The chain joins TRBV10-1 to TRBJ2-4, with TRBD1 matching over 8 bases. The CDR3 runs to 13 residues. Germline CDR1 and CDR2: WNHNN and SYGVQD (reference sequence). V gave up 5 bases and J gave up 9 bases; unmatched junction bases: 6. The CDR3 sequence is CASSPRQGTIQYF. The CDR3 coding sequence is TGCGCCAGCAGTCCTAGACAGGGGACCATTCAGTACTTC.

This clone was counted a single time. This rearrangement joins TRBV5-8 to TRBJ1-1; D ambiguous. Trimming left V 6 bases short and J 2 bases short, with 11 bases between. There are 13 residues in the CDR3. Germline CDR1 is SGHTS and CDR2 is YDEGEE. In nucleotides, the CDR3 is TGTGCCAGCACCTCATGGCCTAACACTGAAGCTTTCTTT. Amino acid sequence: CASTSWPNTEAFF.